There are a few counts of the clone carrying this T cell receptor beta chain. Sequencing used immunoSEQ multiplex PCR; TCRdb keeps in-frame clones, though not all of them. The sample has 30,000 to 40,000 clones; around nine tenths are singletons. Trimming took off 0 bases at V and 3 bases at J, with 9 bases between the two ends. The CDR3 is 14 amino acids. From germline, CDR1 is ENHRY and CDR2 SYGVKD. The sample belongs to a study of T cell changes during pregnancy in multiple sclerosis. Here the sequenced sample was CD8+ T cells from peripheral blood mononuclear cells, taken in the first trimester of pregnancy. The chain is built from TRBV10-3 and TRBJ2-7; D uncertain. This TCR was recovered from a female donor with multiple sclerosis, enrolled in a pregnancy study. The CDR3 sequence is CAISESKFGYEQYF. In DNA form, the CDR3 reads TGTGCCATCAGTGAGTCGAAATTCGGCTACGAGCAGTACTTC.